This T cell receptor beta chain was recovered during a study of CD8+CD57+ T cells in acquired aplastic anemia. Whole-study results and caveats: Between the patient and control groups, CD8+ Simpson's diversity did not differ significantly. The number of CD8+ CDR3 sequences shared by patients and controls was approximately 31.

This clonotype was seen a single time. Its antigen is unidentified. Those patients picked for sequencing had displayed CD8+CD57+ cell expansion on flow cytometry. The template used for profiling TCR beta VDJ and CDR3 was genomic DNA. One entry per CDR3 protein, called by TCRdb with MiXCR from the reads. The repertoire holds around 200,000 distinct CDR3 sequences, with less than 50% as singletons. The V gene's germline CDR1 is SQVTM and CDR2 ANQGSEA. Trimming cost V 5 bases and J 8 bases, with 18 bases left between them. There are 13 residues in the CDR3. The chain has TRBV29-1 and TRBJ1-1; no firm D call. This TCR was sampled from a human donor with aplastic anemia. The sample was sorted CD4+, CD8+, or CD8+CD57+ T cells (not recorded which) from PBMCs. The CDR3 loop reads CSVKASYPAEAFF. The CDR3 DNA is TGCAGCGTTAAAGCCAGCTATCCGGCGGAAGCTTTCTTT.